These 2 T cell receptor beta chains share one sample of origin, sequenced in a study of identical twins. TCRdb called the 5' RACE reads again in MiXCR, with one record for every CDR3 protein. The sample lists roughly 200,000 distinct CDR3 sequences; around 8.1% were seen once. The same sample was also studied in work on yellow fever vaccine responses in identical twins.

The sequenced material came from memory (CD45RO+) T cells sorted from blood. The receptors originated from a woman between 18 and 29 years old in good health.

The chain links TRBV20-1 to TRBJ1-1, with D possibly TRBD1 on 6 matching bases. CDR1 is DFQATT, CDR2 SNEGSKA, per germline (reference sequence). V shed 0 bases and J shed 4 bases, with 18 bases lying between them. The CDR3 has 16 amino acids. The CDR3 DNA follows: TGCAGTGCTAGAGATTTGGTGGGGGGCATGGGCACTGAAGCTTTCTTT. It codes for CSARDLVGGMGTEAFF.

This clonotype was counted a few times. V gene TRBV20-1 combines with J gene TRBJ2-3; D is undetermined. The germline gives CDR1 DFQATT, CDR2 SNEGSKA (reference sequence). The CDR3 totals 14 residues. V lost 5 bases, J lost 1 base, and 13 bases lay in between. CDR3 bases: TGCAGTGCTCAGAGAAGTTTGGGCACAGATACGCAGTATTTT. It codes for CSAQRSLGTDTQYF.